The present entry profiles one T cell receptor beta chain with its context. Its antigen is currently unknown. One to two pinch biopsies were taken from the rectum during colonoscopy. The trim removed 0 bases at V and 10 bases at J, leaving 8 bases unmatched. The CDR3 spans 14 residues. Germline V gene sequence: CDR1 SQVTM, CDR2 ANQGSEA. This sample was included in a study of pediatric ulcerative colitis. Produced via immunoSEQ multiplex PCR; TCRdb's table is partial and in-frame only. The table shows 44,000 or so clones, with about four fifths occurring only once. Study-level results: A couple of patients had blood samples with substantially reduced template counts.

The chain carries TRBV29-1 and TRBJ2-1; the match to TRBD2 covers 8 bases. The TCR originated in a girl aged 5-17 years with moderate ulcerative colitis. Sequencing was done on a sample of gut tissue. In nucleotides, the CDR3 is TGCAGCGTTGAAGATCCCCAGCGGGAGTGGGAGCAGTTCTTC. Protein product: CSVEDPQREWEQFF.